A selection of T cell receptor beta chains follows, all from one sample in a study of early T cells in non-severe SARS-CoV-2 infection. TCRdb reanalysed the 5' RACE reads using MiXCR and keeps one entry per CDR3 protein. The sample shows over 95,000 distinct CDR3 sequences, 16% of them seen only once. Sequenced sample: whole blood. Receptors were obtained from an adult who was a healthcare worker with PCR-confirmed SARS-CoV-2 infection or an uninfected control (not recorded which). Each CDR3 is given with its conserved first and last residue. The D gene is left open where the match is weak. Only some rows state a clone size, as once, few, many or a class for expanded clones.

v_call,j_call,clone_size,d_call,cdr3_nt,cdr3_aa
TRBV28,TRBJ2-2,few,-,TGTGCCAGCAGTTTATACGGGGGCCACCAAACCGGGGAGCTGTTTTTT,CASSLYGGHQTGELFF
TRBV24-1,TRBJ2-3,-,TRBD1,TGTGCCATTGCGGACAGGGCGACAGATACGCAGTATTTT,CAIADRATDTQYF
TRBV20-1,TRBJ2-7,few,-,TGCAGTGCTAGTATCCAATACGAGCAGTACTTC,CSASIQYEQYF
TRBV29-1,TRBJ2-5,-,-,TGCAGCGTTGGCCACGGGGGTCAAGAGACCCAGTACTTC,CSVGHGGQETQYF
TRBV7-9,TRBJ1-5,few,-,TGTGCCAGCAGCTTAGGACAAATTGATAGCAATCAGCCCCAGCATTTT,CASSLGQIDSNQPQHF
TRBV2,TRBJ1-2,few,-,TGTGCCAGCACCCAGACAGATGGCTACACCTTC,CASTQTDGYTF
TRBV29-1,TRBJ2-3,few,TRBD2,TGCAGCGTTCCCTCGACTAGCGGACCCAGCACAGATACGCAGTATTTT,CSVPSTSGPSTDTQYF
TRBV29-1,TRBJ1-1,-,TRBD1,TGCAGCGTTGGGGACAGGGGGCGAGCGACTGAAGCTTTCTTT,CSVGDRGRATEAFF
TRBV7-2,TRBJ2-7,-,-,TGTGCCAGCAGCTTAGGTATCGGTCTCTCCTACGAGCAGTACTTC,CASSLGIGLSYEQYF
TRBV19,TRBJ1-2,few,-,TGTGCCAGTAGTAAAGAGCCGGGGGTTCTTTCCTATGGCTACACCTTC,CASSKEPGVLSYGYTF
TRBV20-1,TRBJ2-7,few,-,TGCAGTGCGCCCTTGGAGGGAGGCTCGGGCGAGCAGTACTTC,CSAPLEGGSGEQYF
TRBV5-6,TRBJ2-5,-,-,TGTGCCAGCAGCGATCTAATGCAAGAGACCCAGTACTTC,CASSDLMQETQYF
TRBV14,TRBJ2-7,-,-,TGTGCCAGCAGCCCTAGCAACGGACGGATACGAAAGCAGTACTTC,CASSPSNGRIRKQYF